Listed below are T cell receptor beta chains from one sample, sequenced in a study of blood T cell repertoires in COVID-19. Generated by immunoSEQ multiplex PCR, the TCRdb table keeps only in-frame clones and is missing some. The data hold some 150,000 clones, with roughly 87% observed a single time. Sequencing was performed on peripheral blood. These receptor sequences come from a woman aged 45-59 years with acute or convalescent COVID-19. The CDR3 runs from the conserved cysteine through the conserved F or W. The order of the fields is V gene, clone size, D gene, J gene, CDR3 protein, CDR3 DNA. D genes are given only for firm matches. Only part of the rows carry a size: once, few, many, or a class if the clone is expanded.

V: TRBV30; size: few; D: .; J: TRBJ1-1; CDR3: CAWWGRSLTGMNTEAFF; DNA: TGTGCCTGGTGGGGGAGGTCTTTAACAGGCATGAACACTGAAGCTTTCTTT
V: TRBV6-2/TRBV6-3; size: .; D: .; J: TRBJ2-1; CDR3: CASSYSMYSSSYNEQFF; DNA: TGTGCCAGCAGTTACTCAATGTACTCGAGCTCCTACAATGAGCAGTTCTTC
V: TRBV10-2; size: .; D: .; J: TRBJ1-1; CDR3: CASRGVGANTEAFF; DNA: TGCGCCAGCAGGGGGGTGGGGGCGAACACTGAAGCTTTCTTT
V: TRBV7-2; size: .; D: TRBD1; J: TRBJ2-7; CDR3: CASSLPDRVYEQYF; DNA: TGTGCCAGCAGCTTACCGGACAGGGTCTACGAGCAGTACTTC
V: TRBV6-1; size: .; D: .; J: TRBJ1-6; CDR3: CASSERTDSPLHF; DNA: TGTGCCAGCAGTGAAAGGACAGATTCACCCCTCCACTTT
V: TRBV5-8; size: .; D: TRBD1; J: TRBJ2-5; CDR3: CASTVGQGLGETQYF; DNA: TGTGCCAGCACCGTGGGACAGGGGCTCGGAGAGACCCAGTACTTC
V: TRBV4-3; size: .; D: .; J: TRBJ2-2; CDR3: CASSQDRGSGTGELFF; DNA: TGCGCCAGCAGCCAAGATCGGGGGAGTGGCACCGGGGAGCTGTTTTTT
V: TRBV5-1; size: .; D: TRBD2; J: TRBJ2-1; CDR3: CASSLVGGTSSYNEQFF; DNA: TGCGCCAGCAGCTTGGTGGGTGGGACTAGTTCCTACAATGAGCAGTTCTTC
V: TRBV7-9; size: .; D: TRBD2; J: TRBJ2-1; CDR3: CASSSSTSDNEQFF; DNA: TGTGCCAGCAGCTCCTCGACTAGCGACAATGAGCAGTTCTTC
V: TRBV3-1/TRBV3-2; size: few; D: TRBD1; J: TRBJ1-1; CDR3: CASSPGTGVTEAFF; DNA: TGTGCCAGCAGCCCCGGGACAGGGGTCACTGAAGCTTTCTTT
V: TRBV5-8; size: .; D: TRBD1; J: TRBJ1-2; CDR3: CASSLRGTGDNYGYTF; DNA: TGTGCCAGCAGCTTGAGGGGGACAGGAGACAACTATGGCTACACCTTC
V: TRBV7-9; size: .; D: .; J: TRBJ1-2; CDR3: CASSLAGAGGYTF; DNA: TGTGCCAGCAGCTTAGCGGGGGCCGGGGGCTACACCTTC
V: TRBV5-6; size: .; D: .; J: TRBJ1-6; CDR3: CASSSWSSPLHF; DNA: TGTGCCAGCAGCAGTTGGAGCTCACCCCTCCACTTT
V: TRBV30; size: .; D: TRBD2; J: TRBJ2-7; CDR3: CAWSVSGGREQYF; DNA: TGTGCCTGGAGTGTTTCGGGGGGGCGGGAGCAGTACTTC
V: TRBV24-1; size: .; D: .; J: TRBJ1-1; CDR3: CATSGGSDGPGDTEAFF; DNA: TGTGCCACCAGTGGAGGGAGCGACGGACCAGGAGACACTGAAGCTTTCTTT
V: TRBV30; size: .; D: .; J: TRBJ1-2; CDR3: CAWRENNRGYTF; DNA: TGTGCCTGGAGAGAGAATAACCGGGGCTACACCTTC
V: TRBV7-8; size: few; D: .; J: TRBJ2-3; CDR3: CASSSDLKGSQDTQYF; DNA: TGTGCCAGCAGCTCGGATTTAAAGGGGTCCCAGGATACGCAGTATTTT
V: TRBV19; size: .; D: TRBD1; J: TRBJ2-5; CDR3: CASTPTGKGETQYF; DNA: TGTGCCAGTACCCCGACAGGGAAGGGAGAGACCCAGTACTTC
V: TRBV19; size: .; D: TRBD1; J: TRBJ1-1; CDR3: CATKEGTGGFTEAFF; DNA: TGTGCCACCAAAGAGGGGACAGGGGGATTCACTGAAGCTTTCTTT
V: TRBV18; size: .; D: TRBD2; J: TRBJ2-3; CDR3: CASSPPTLAGSRPDTQYF; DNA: TGTGCCAGCTCACCACCGACGCTAGCGGGAAGCAGACCTGATACGCAGTATTTT
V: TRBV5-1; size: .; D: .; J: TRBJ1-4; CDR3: CASSLVQGIGNEKLFF; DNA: TGCGCCAGCAGCTTGGTACAGGGTATCGGTAATGAAAAACTGTTTTTT
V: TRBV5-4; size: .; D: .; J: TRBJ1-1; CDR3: CASSLDGAIGNEAFF; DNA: TGTGCCAGCAGCTTGGATGGGGCTATTGGTAATGAAGCTTTCTTT
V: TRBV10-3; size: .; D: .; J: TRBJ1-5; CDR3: CAISESTLQPQHF; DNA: TGTGCCATCAGTGAGTCGACTCTTCAGCCCCAGCATTTT
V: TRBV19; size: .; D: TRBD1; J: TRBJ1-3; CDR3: CASSSRDRTTIYF; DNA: TGTGCCAGTAGCTCCCGGGACAGAACCACCATATATTTT
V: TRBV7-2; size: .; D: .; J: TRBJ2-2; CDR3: CASSSDSWTGELFF; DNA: TGTGCCAGCAGCTCTGACTCCTGGACCGGGGAGCTGTTTTTT
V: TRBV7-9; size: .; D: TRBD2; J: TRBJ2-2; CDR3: CASSPRGAGELFF; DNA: TGTGCCAGCAGCCCCCGGGGGGCCGGGGAGCTGTTTTTT
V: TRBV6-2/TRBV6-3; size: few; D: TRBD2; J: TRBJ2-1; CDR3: CASSYSSGRGDNEQFF; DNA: TGTGCCAGCAGTTACTCTAGCGGGAGGGGGGACAATGAGCAGTTCTTC
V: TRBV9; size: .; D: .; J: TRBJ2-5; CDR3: CASSVAAGATQETQYF; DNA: TGTGCCAGCAGCGTAGCGGCGGGGGCCACTCAAGAGACCCAGTACTTC
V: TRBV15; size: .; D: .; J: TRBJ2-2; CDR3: CATSRDQTPTGELFF; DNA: TGTGCCACCAGCAGAGATCAGACACCCACCGGGGAGCTGTTTTTT
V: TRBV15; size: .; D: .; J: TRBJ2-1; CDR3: CATSKDKDNEQFF; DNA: TGTGCCACCAGCAAGGACAAAGACAATGAGCAGTTCTTC
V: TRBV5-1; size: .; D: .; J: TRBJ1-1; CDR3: CASSPAAGVATEAFF; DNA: TGCGCCAGCAGCCCTGCTGCGGGGGTGGCCACTGAAGCTTTCTTT
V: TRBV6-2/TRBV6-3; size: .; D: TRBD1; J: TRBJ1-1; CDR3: CASSRTGLFSEAFF; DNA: TGTGCCAGCAGTAGGACAGGACTATTTTCTGAAGCTTTCTTT
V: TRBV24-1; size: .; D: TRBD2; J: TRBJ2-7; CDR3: CATSHRPSGGRTYEQYF; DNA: TGTGCCACCAGCCACAGGCCTAGCGGGGGGAGAACCTACGAGCAGTACTTC
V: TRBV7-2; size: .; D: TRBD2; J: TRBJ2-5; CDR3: CASSTPTGTSFVSRETQYF; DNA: TGTGCCAGCAGCACGCCCACCGGGACTAGTTTTGTTTCGCGGGAGACCCAGTACTTC
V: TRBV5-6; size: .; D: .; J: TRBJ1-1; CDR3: CASSGGEETEAFF; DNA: TGTGCCAGCAGCGGCGGCGAGGAAACTGAAGCTTTCTTT
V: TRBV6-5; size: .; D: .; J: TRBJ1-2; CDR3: CASRLARVGYTF; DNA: TGTGCCAGCAGGCTGGCCAGGGTTGGCTACACCTTC
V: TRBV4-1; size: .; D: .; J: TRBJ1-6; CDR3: CASTGGYNSPLHF; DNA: TGCGCCAGCACCGGGGGTTATAATTCACCCCTCCACTTT
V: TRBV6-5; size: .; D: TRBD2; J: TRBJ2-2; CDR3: CASKPSGTTGELFF; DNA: TGTGCCAGCAAACCTAGCGGGACTACCGGGGAGCTGTTTTTT
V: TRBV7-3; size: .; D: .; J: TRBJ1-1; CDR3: CASSLRGPAEAFF; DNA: TGTGCCAGCAGCTTAAGAGGGCCGGCTGAAGCTTTCTTT
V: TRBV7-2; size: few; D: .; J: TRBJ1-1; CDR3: CASSTSTAENTEAFF; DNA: TGTGCCAGCAGCACGTCGACAGCTGAGAACACTGAAGCTTTCTTT
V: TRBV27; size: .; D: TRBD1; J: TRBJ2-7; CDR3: CASSTTGGRVEYF; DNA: TGTGCCAGCAGTACGACAGGGGGGCGGGTGGAATACTTC
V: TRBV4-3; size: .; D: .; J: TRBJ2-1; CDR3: CASSPDSSYNEQFF; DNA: TGCGCCAGCAGCCCGGACAGCTCCTACAATGAGCAGTTCTTC
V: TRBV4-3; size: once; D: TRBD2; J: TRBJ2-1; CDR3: CASSRTTVPSGRGNEQFF; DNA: TGCGCCAGCAGCCGGACAACTGTCCCTAGCGGGCGAGGCAATGAGCAGTTCTTC
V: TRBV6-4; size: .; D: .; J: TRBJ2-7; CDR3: CATDPKASDSSYEQYF; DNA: TGTGCCACCGACCCCAAAGCTTCGGACAGTAGCTACGAGCAGTACTTC
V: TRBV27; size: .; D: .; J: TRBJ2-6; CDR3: CASSPLSGANVLTF; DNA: TGTGCCAGCAGTCCTTTGTCTGGGGCCAACGTCCTGACTTTC
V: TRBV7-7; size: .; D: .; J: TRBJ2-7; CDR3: CASSLALGPYEQYF; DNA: TGTGCCAGCAGCTTAGCGCTCGGTCCGTACGAGCAGTACTTC